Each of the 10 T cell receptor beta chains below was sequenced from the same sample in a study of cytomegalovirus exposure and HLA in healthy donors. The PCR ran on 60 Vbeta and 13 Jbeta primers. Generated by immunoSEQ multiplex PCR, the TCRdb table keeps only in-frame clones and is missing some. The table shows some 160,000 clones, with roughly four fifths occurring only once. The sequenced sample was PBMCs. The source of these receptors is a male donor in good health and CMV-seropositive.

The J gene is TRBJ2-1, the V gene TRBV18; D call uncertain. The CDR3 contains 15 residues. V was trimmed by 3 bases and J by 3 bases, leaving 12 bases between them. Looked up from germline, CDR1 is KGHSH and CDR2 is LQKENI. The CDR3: CASSPKFSDYNEQFF. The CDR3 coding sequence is TGTGCCAGCTCACCGAAGTTCAGCGACTACAATGAGCAGTTCTTC.

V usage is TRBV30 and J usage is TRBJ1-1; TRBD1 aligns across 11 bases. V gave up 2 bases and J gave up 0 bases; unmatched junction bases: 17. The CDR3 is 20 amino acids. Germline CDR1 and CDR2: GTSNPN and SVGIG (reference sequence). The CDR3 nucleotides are TGTGCCTGGAGTCCTAGGGCCGGGACAGGGGGATGGAGAATGAACACTGAAGCTTTCTTT. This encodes CAWSPRAGTGGWRMNTEAFF.

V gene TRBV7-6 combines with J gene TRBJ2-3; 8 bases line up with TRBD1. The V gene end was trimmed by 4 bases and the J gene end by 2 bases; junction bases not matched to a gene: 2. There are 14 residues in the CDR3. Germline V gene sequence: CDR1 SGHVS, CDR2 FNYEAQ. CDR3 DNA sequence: TGTGCCAGCAGCTGGACAGGGATCACAGATACGCAGTATTTT. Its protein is CASSWTGITDTQYF.

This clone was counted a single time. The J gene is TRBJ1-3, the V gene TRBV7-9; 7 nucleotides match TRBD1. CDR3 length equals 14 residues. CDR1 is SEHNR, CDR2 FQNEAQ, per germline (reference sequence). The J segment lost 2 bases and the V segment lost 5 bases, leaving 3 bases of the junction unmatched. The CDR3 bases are TGTGCCAGCAGCGACGACAGGGCTGGAAACACCATATATTTT. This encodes CASSDDRAGNTIYF.

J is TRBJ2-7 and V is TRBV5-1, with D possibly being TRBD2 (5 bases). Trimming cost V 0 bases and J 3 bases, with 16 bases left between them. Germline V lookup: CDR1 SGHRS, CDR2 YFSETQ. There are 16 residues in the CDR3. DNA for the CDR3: TGCGCCAGCAGCTTGGGAGCGGCAGGCCCGAACTACGAGCAGTACTTC. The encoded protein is CASSLGAAGPNYEQYF.

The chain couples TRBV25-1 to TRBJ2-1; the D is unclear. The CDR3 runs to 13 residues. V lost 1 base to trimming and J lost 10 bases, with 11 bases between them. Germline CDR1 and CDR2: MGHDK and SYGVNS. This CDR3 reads CASSEFRREEQFF. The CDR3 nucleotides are TGTGCCAGCAGTGAATTTAGGAGAGAAGAGCAGTTCTTC.

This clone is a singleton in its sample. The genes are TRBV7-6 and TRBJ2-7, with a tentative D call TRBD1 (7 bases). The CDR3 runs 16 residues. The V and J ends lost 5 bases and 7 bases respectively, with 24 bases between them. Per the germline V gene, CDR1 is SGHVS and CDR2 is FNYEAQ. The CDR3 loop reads CASSHRYRGTDEEQYF. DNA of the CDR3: TGTGCCAGCAGCCACCGATATCGGGGGACAGATGAAGAGCAGTACTTC.

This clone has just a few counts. DNA for the CDR3: TGTGCCAGCAGCTGGGGCCTTTACTACGAGCAGTACTTC. Translated: CASSWGLYYEQYF. J is TRBJ2-7 and V is TRBV9; tentatively, D is TRBD1 (5 bases). Trimming took off 4 bases at V and 3 bases at J, with 11 bases between the two ends. This CDR3 is built from 13 residues. Germline lookup yields CDR1 SGDLS and CDR2 YYNGEE.

For the CDR3, the DNA is TGTGCCAGCAGCTTGGCGGGACTAGCGTTGACTGAGCAGTTCTTC. Protein: CASSLAGLALTEQFF. This chain joins TRBV5-5 and TRBJ2-1, with TRBD2 matching 10 bases. Germline loops: CDR1 SGHKS, CDR2 YYEKEE (reference sequence). The length of the CDR3 is 15 residues. V was pared by 0 bases and J by 9 bases, with 6 bases of the junction left unmatched.

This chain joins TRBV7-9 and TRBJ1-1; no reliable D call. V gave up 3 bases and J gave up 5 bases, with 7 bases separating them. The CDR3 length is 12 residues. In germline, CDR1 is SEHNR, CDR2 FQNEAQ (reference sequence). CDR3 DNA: TGTGCCAGCAGCTTCCCGGGGACTGAAGCTTTCTTT. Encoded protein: CASSFPGTEAFF.